This TCR beta chain was obtained from a study of patients and donors after allogeneic stem cell transplantation. This clonotype has only one observation. TCRdb ran MiXCR on the RT-PCR reads and lists one entry per CDR3 protein. Of some 960,000 distinct CDR3 sequences in the sample, more than 15% were seen once. Germline lookup yields CDR1 DFQATT and CDR2 SNEGSKA (reference sequence). V was trimmed by 3 bases and J by 4 bases, leaving 12 bases between them. This CDR3 spans 13 amino acids. V is TRBV20-1 and J is TRBJ1-2; D not resolved. Sequenced input: blood, either unsorted or a sorted T cell fraction (not recorded which). The origin of this receptor is a human donor who was either an allogeneic HSCT recipient or a stem cell or donor lymphocyte infusion donor (not recorded which). It is not recorded whose cells these are; they may come from a transplant donor. The CDR3: CSASGRVPYGYTF. Written as DNA, the CDR3 is TGCAGTGCTAGCGGGCGAGTTCCCTATGGCTACACCTTC.